Listed below are T cell receptor beta chains from one sample, sequenced in a study of blood T cells in healthy people across ages. TCRdb redid the calling of the 5' RACE reads with MiXCR, one entry per CDR3 protein. This table holds 550,000 to 600,000 distinct CDR3 sequences, more than 45% found once. The material sequenced was blood. Every receptor here comes from a man aged 80 or over in good health. Each CDR3 is given with its conserved first and last residue. D genes are given only for firm matches. Where a row states a size, it is once, few, many or the class of an expanded clone; other rows omit it.

J	size	D	V	DNA	CDR3
TRBJ2-3	.	TRBD2	TRBV12-3/TRBV12-4	TGTGCCAACAGTTCTCCGACTAGCGGGTTAGCAGATACGCAGTATTTT	CANSSPTSGLADTQYF
TRBJ2-1	.	.	TRBV2	TGTGCCGGCAGTGGGGGTTCGGGGATCCCTCCAATCGGCGAGCAGTTCTTC	CAGSGGSGIPPIGEQFF
TRBJ2-3	.	TRBD1	TRBV11-3	TGTGCCAGCAGCTCAACGACAGGGGTAGATACGCAGTATTTT	CASSSTTGVDTQYF
TRBJ2-1	once	.	TRBV28	TGTGCCAGCAGTTTACTCCAAGAGACCCAGTTCTTC	CASSLLQETQFF
TRBJ1-4	.	TRBD1	TRBV15	TGTGCCACCAGTTTAGGGTACAGGGGGGAAGAAAAACTGTTTTTT	CATSLGYRGEEKLFF
TRBJ2-3	.	.	TRBV2	TGTGCCAGCAGTGAGGCCCTAGGGACAGATACGCAGTATTTT	CASSEALGTDTQYF
TRBJ1-1	few	.	TRBV29-1	TGCAGCGGTTCAAGGAACACTGAAGCTTTCTTT	CSGSRNTEAFF
TRBJ2-7	.	TRBD1	TRBV10-3	TGTGCCATCAGTGGGGGGAACACAGGGGTCTACGAGCAGTACTTC	CAISGGNTGVYEQYF
TRBJ2-3	.	.	TRBV20-1	TGCAGTGCTAGCCGCGCGGGTGGAAGCACAGATACGCAGTATTTT	CSASRAGGSTDTQYF
TRBJ1-3	.	TRBD1	TRBV9	TGTGCCAGCACGACAGGGTACTCTGGAAACACCATATATTTT	CASTTGYSGNTIYF
TRBJ1-2	.	TRBD1	TRBV10-3	TGTGCCATCGTCACGGGGCCCCAGACAGGGGGCTACACCTTC	CAIVTGPQTGGYTF
TRBJ1-4	.	TRBD1	TRBV25-1	TGTGCCAGCAGTTCCGGGACAGGGGGATTCGAAAAACTGTTTTTT	CASSSGTGGFEKLFF
TRBJ1-2	few	.	TRBV3-1	TGTGCCAGCAGCGGCCGGGACACAACCTATGGCTACACCTTC	CASSGRDTTYGYTF
TRBJ2-2	many	.	TRBV7-2	TGTGCCAGCAGCAGGGCTGCGAACACCGGGGAGCTGTTTTTT	CASSRAANTGELFF
TRBJ2-7	.	.	TRBV2	TGTGCCAGCATCCCCGGACAGCCACAGGAGACCTACGAGCAGTACTTC	CASIPGQPQETYEQYF
TRBJ2-2	.	.	TRBV5-1	TGCGCCAGCGGACCGACAGTCGCGAACACCGGGGAGCTGTTTTTT	CASGPTVANTGELFF
TRBJ1-1	.	TRBD1	TRBV9	TGTGCCAGCAGTGCTGGGACAGTGAACACTGAAGCTTTCTTT	CASSAGTVNTEAFF
TRBJ1-1	.	.	TRBV29-1	TGCAGCGTTGATTATTTCTCCGGCTCGGCAGGCACTGAAGCTTTCTTT	CSVDYFSGSAGTEAFF
TRBJ2-7	few	.	TRBV7-2	TGTGCCAGCAGCAGAGCACACAGTACAACCTACGAGCAGTACTTC	CASSRAHSTTYEQYF
TRBJ2-3	many	.	TRBV6-5	TGTGCCAGCAGAAACCCTAGCACAGATACGCAGTATTTT	CASRNPSTDTQYF
TRBJ2-7	many	TRBD1	TRBV6-5	TGTGCCAGCAAGAGGCAACAGGGGGCTTGGGAGCAGTACTTC	CASKRQQGAWEQYF
TRBJ2-3	.	.	TRBV12-3/TRBV12-4	TGTGCCAGCAGTTACTACAGGGCGGGGGGCACAGATACGCAGTATTTT	CASSYYRAGGTDTQYF
TRBJ2-5	.	.	TRBV28	TGTGCCAGCAGTTTTCATAGCGCTCGCCGGGGGACCCAGTACTTC	CASSFHSARRGTQYF
TRBJ2-1	.	TRBD2	TRBV6-2/TRBV6-3	TGTGCCAGCAGAGGGACTAGCGGGAAAATTGAGCAGTTCTTC	CASRGTSGKIEQFF
TRBJ2-1	many	TRBD2	TRBV7-9	TGTGCCGGTGGCGGGAGGACTACCTACAATGAGCAGTTCTTC	CAGGGRTTYNEQFF
TRBJ2-2	once	TRBD2	TRBV5-1	TGCGCCTCAGCCGGGGGGGCGAACACCGGGGAGCTGTTTTTT	CASAGGANTGELFF